One sample yielded the 26 T cell receptor beta chains listed below, sequenced in a study of CD8 T cells in Susac syndrome. Random hexamers primed reverse transcription of about 0.45 to 1 ug RNA. In TCRdb, the immunoSEQ multiplex PCR reads were re-called with MiXCR into one record per CDR3 protein. The data contain some 150,000 distinct CDR3 sequences, roughly 95% of them singletons. Sequenced: CD4+ T cells from PBMCs. Source of these receptors: a human donor in good health.

This chain links TRBV29-1 with TRBJ2-1, with D perhaps matching TRBD2 (5 bases). Trimming removed 3 bases at V and 10 bases at J, with 16 bases between. CDR1 and CDR2 (germline): SQVTM, ANQGSEA. The CDR3 is 13 residues long. The CDR3 DNA sequence: TGCAGCGTTGATGGTCTCGGAGGCCGGGAGCAGTTCTTC. Translation: CSVDGLGGREQFF.

This chain uses TRBV20-1 with TRBJ1-2; 8 bases line up with TRBD1. The CDR3 consists of 13 residues. After removal of 1 base from V and 4 bases from J, the junction contained 2 bases not matched to a gene. Germline V gives CDR1 DFQATT, CDR2 SNEGSKA (reference sequence). CDR3 sequence reads: CSARVGTGYGYTF. As DNA, the CDR3 is TGCAGTGCTAGAGTGGGGACAGGCTATGGCTACACCTTC.

V gene TRBV5-1 combines with J gene TRBJ1-3, with 8 bases matching TRBD1. The CDR3 runs to 13 residues. V shed 4 bases, J shed 6 bases, and the junction held 3 bases outside the gene matches. Germline V gene lookup returns CDR1 SGHRS and CDR2 YFSETQ. CDR3 region: CASSTGQENTIYF. The CDR3 coding sequence is TGCGCCAGCAGCACGGGACAGGAAAACACCATATATTTT.

The chain links TRBV18 to TRBJ1-1, with TRBD1 matching over 8 bases. CDR3 length: 14 residues. The germline V gene encodes CDR1 KGHSH and CDR2 LQKENI. V was pared by 4 bases and J by 4 bases, with 5 bases of the junction left unmatched. The CDR3 here is CASSLKQGVTEAFF. The CDR3 DNA reads TGTGCCAGCTCACTTAAACAGGGGGTCACTGAAGCTTTCTTT.

The chain combines TRBV5-6 with TRBJ2-7; weak D call: TRBD1 (5 bases). Germline values: CDR1 SGHDT, CDR2 YYEEEE. This CDR3 is 17 amino acids long. The V gene lost 3 bases and the J gene lost 5 bases, with 24 bases spanning the gap. This chain's CDR3 is CASSSLATHTGPHEQYF. In DNA form, the CDR3 reads TGTGCCAGCAGCTCGCTCGCAACCCATACAGGTCCACACGAGCAGTACTTC.

The chain couples TRBV20-1 to TRBJ1-5, with a possible D match to TRBD1 (6 bases). The V gene's germline CDR1 is DFQATT and CDR2 SNEGSKA (reference sequence). V was shortened by 3 bases and J by 3 bases, with 12 bases between the two germline ends. CDR3 length: 14 residues. Here the CDR3 DNA reads TGCAGTGCTAGTAGTGGACAGATCAATCAGCCCCAGCATTTT. Translating it yields CSASSGQINQPQHF.

The chain links TRBV30 to TRBJ2-1; 11 nucleotides match TRBD2. The ends lost 2 bases at V and 9 bases at J; junction bases unmatched: 12. The germline gives CDR1 GTSNPN, CDR2 SVGIG (reference sequence). The CDR3 spans 16 residues. CDR3 residues: CAWSFPVSGRGREQFF. The CDR3, as DNA: TGTGCCTGGAGTTTCCCGGTTAGCGGGAGGGGTCGTGAGCAGTTCTTC.

This chain links TRBV7-6 with TRBJ2-3, with D possibly matching TRBD2 (6 bases). The length of the CDR3 is 16 residues. Germline V gives CDR1 SGHVS, CDR2 FNYEAQ. Trimming took off 4 bases at V and 0 bases at J, with 14 bases between the two ends. The CDR3 region is CASSSSSGFSTDTQYF. The CDR3 nucleotides read TGTGCCAGCAGCTCGAGTAGCGGTTTTAGCACAGATACGCAGTATTTT. Full variable domain (remainder filled in from reference TRBV7-6 and TRBJ2-3): GAGVSQSPRYKVTKRGQDVALRCDPISGHVSLYWYRQALGQGPEFLTYFNYEAQQDKSGLPNDRFSAERPEGSISTLTIQRTEQRDSAMYRCASSSSSGFSTDTQYFGPGTRLTVL.

CDR3 residues: CASSLLGSGKEKLFF. The CDR3 DNA reads as TGTGCCAGCAGTCTACTGGGATCGGGCAAAGAAAAACTGTTTTTT. The chain couples TRBV12-3 or TRBV12-4 to TRBJ1-4; unclear D gene. The CDR3 is 15 residues long. V was pared by 5 bases and J by 8 bases, with 18 bases between.

This rearrangement joins TRBV20-1 to TRBJ2-3, with 9 bases fitting TRBD2. Per the germline V gene, CDR1 is DFQATT and CDR2 is SNEGSKA (reference sequence). Losses at the gene ends were 4 bases for V and 4 bases for J; bases not matched to a gene: 12. The CDR3 length is 16 residues. Written as DNA, the CDR3 is TGCAGTGCTACGGGTCTCGCGGGAGGGCCCGCAGATACGCAGTATTTT. The encoded protein is CSATGLAGGPADTQYF.

This sequence joins TRBV7-2 and TRBJ2-5, with D hard to call. The CDR3 has 15 amino acids. CDR1 and CDR2 from the germline V gene are SGHTA and FQGNSA. V lost 0 bases and J 1 base, leaving 9 bases between the germline ends. For the CDR3, the DNA is TGTGCCAGCAGCTTAGCAGGGCAGAGCCAAGAGACCCAGTACTTC. Translating gives CASSLAGQSQETQYF.

The count of this clonotype is one. The chain joins TRBV30 to TRBJ2-2, with D uncertain. V gave up 5 bases and J gave up 3 bases, with 10 bases separating them. This CDR3 is 13 amino acids long. The germline CDR1 and CDR2 sequences are GTSNPN and SVGIG (reference sequence). CDR3 in DNA: TGTGCCTGGCCCCCGGCGGACACCGGGGAGCTGTTTTTT. Protein product: CAWPPADTGELFF. The whole variable domain, remainder taken from reference TRBV30 and TRBJ2-2, is SQTIHQWPATLVQPVGSPLSLECTVEGTSNPNLYWYRQAAGRGLQLLFYSVGIGQISSEVPQNLSASRPQDRQFILSSKKLLLSDSGFYLCAWPPADTGELFFGEGSRLTVL.

The chain uses TRBV12-3 or TRBV12-4 and TRBJ1-1; D gene ambiguous. The CDR3 length is 15 residues. The V and J ends lost 8 bases and 5 bases respectively, with 21 bases between them. CDR3 nucleotides: TGTGCCAGCTCAACCTCCAGCAAAGGAGTTACTGAAGCTTTCTTT. Amino acid sequence: CASSTSSKGVTEAFF.

The chain recombines TRBV18 with TRBJ2-1; TRBD2 is a possible D gene (5 bases). Deletions cut 0 bases from V and 7 bases from J, with 13 bases between. CDR3 length: 15 residues. Germline loops: CDR1 KGHSH, CDR2 LQKENI. The CDR3 loop reads CASSPPSSLENEQFF. CDR3 sequence (DNA): TGTGCCAGCTCACCACCGTCTAGCCTAGAGAATGAGCAGTTCTTC. Drawing the rest from reference TRBV18 and TRBJ2-1, the complete variable domain is NAGVMQNPRHLVRRRGQEARLRCSPMKGHSHVYWYRQLPEEGLKFMVYLQKENIIDESGMPKERFSAEFPKEGPSILRIQQVVRGDSAAYFCASSPPSSLENEQFFGPGTRLTVL.

V and J are TRBV28 and TRBJ1-4; D gene uncertain. Per germline, CDR1 MDHEN and CDR2 SYDVKM. There are 15 residues in the CDR3. Trimming pared 3 bases from V and 2 bases from J, leaving 10 bases between. CDR3 residues: CASSFPGRTNEKLFF. The CDR3 DNA is TGTGCCAGCAGTTTTCCTGGAAGGACTAATGAAAAACTGTTTTTT.

The chain is built from TRBV20-1 and TRBJ1-2, with D unresolved. Germline CDR1 and CDR2: DFQATT and SNEGSKA (reference sequence). V was cut by 2 bases and J by 8 bases, with 9 bases left in between. The CDR3 consists of 11 residues. CDR3 protein: CSARRGVGYTF. In nucleotides, the CDR3 is TGCAGTGCTAGACGAGGTGTCGGCTACACCTTC.

This clonotype occurred once. The chain joins TRBV12-3 or TRBV12-4 to TRBJ2-7, with D possibly TRBD1 on 6 matching bases. Trimming took off 4 bases at V and 4 bases at J, with 20 bases between the two ends. CDR3 size: 16 residues. This CDR3 reads CASSSTSGRGWYEQYF. The CDR3 DNA reads TGTGCCAGCAGTTCAACATCAGGCAGGGGTTGGTACGAGCAGTACTTC.

This chain uses TRBV5-4 with TRBJ2-5; D may match TRBD1 or TRBD2 (5 bases each). The CDR3 is 13 residues long. V was shortened by 4 bases and J by 5 bases, with 12 bases between the two germline ends. Germline lookup yields CDR1 SGHNT and CDR2 YYREEE (reference sequence). The CDR3 DNA sequence: TGTGCCAGCAGCCGGCCGGGACCGGAGACCCAGTACTTC. It translates to CASSRPGPETQYF. Full variable domain (outside the CDR3, taken from reference TRBV5-4 and TRBJ2-5): ETGVTQSPTHLIKTRGQQVTLRCSSQSGHNTVSWYQQALGQGPQFIFQYYREEENGRGNFPPRFSGLQFPNYSSELNVNALELDDSALYLCASSRPGPETQYFGPGTRLLVL.

This chain uses TRBV12-3 or TRBV12-4 with TRBJ2-3; 7 bases map to TRBD1. This CDR3 has 16 amino acids. The ends lost 6 bases at V and 2 bases at J; junction bases unmatched: 11. The chain's CDR3 is CASSLNRDSHTDTQYF. The CDR3 DNA follows: TGTGCCAGCAGCCTTAACCGGGACAGCCACACAGATACGCAGTATTTT.

V and J are TRBV18 and TRBJ2-2; the D gene is possibly TRBD2 (6 bases). CDR3 length: 17 amino acids. CDR1 KGHSH and CDR2 LQKENI come from the germline V gene. V lost 1 base to trimming and J lost 2 bases, with 14 bases between them. CDR3 residues: CASSPRSETSNTGELFF. DNA for the CDR3: TGTGCCAGCTCACCACGGTCCGAGACTAGTAACACCGGGGAGCTGTTTTTT.

The chain combines TRBV19 with TRBJ2-6; no firm D call. Trimming removed 6 bases from V and 0 bases from J, with 9 bases in between. Germline assignment: CDR1 LNHDA and CDR2 SQIVND (reference sequence). This CDR3 has 15 residues. The CDR3 loop is CASSTSSSGANVLTF. CDR3 coding DNA: TGTGCCAGTAGCACTTCTAGCTCTGGGGCCAACGTCCTGACTTTC. The full variable domain, its missing parts supplied by reference TRBV19 and TRBJ2-6, is DGGITQSPKYLFRKEGQNVTLSCEQNLNHDAMYWYRQDPGQGLRLIYYSQIVNDFQKGDIAEGYSVSREKKESFPLTVTSAQKNPTAFYLCASSTSSSGANVLTFGAGSRLTVL.

This chain connects TRBV4-2 to TRBJ2-2; 7 bases match TRBD2. The V segment lost 0 bases and the J segment 0 bases; nucleotides outside the gene matches: 7. The CDR3 runs 18 residues. Per germline, CDR1 LGHNA and CDR2 YNFKEQ. CDR3 nucleotide sequence: TGTGCCAGCAGCCAAGATTTTATACGGGGGGCGAACACCGGGGAGCTGTTTTTT. Its translation: CASSQDFIRGANTGELFF.

The CDR3 DNA reads TGTGCCAGCAGACCAGCACCGGTGGGTCGGAACACTGAAGCTTTCTTT. Its translation: CASRPAPVGRNTEAFF. The rearrangement joins TRBV7-9 to TRBJ1-1, with D hard to call. V was pared by 6 bases and J by 1 base, with 18 bases between. The CDR3 spans 16 residues. The germline V gene has CDR1 SEHNR and CDR2 FQNEAQ (reference sequence).

This chain links TRBV19 with TRBJ2-5; either TRBD1 or TRBD2 may fit D (6 bases each). The CDR3 consists of 13 residues. CDR1 is LNHDA and CDR2 is SQIVND in the germline V gene (reference sequence). The germline V and J ends were trimmed by 3 bases and 3 bases, with 8 bases remaining between them. The CDR3 coding sequence is TGTGCCAGTAGTATGAGGGGGGAAGAGACCCAGTACTTC. Protein product: CASSMRGEETQYF.

This chain connects TRBV4-1 to TRBJ2-2; weak D call: TRBD2 (5 bases). This CDR3 is built from 17 residues. V lost 1 base to trimming and J lost 4 bases, with 16 bases between them. Looked up from germline, CDR1 is MGHRA and CDR2 is YSYEKL. The CDR3: CASSQVSPGIITGELFF. CDR3 sequence (DNA): TGCGCCAGCAGCCAAGTGTCCCCCGGGATTATCACCGGGGAGCTGTTTTTT.

The rearrangement joins TRBV5-6 to TRBJ2-1; 13 bases fit TRBD2. Losses at the gene ends were 5 bases for V and 14 bases for J; bases not matched to a gene: 13. The CDR3 consists of 15 residues. Per germline, CDR1 SGHDT and CDR2 YYEEEE. The CDR3, as DNA: TGTGCCAGCAGGTCACTAGCGGGAGGGCCTTTGAGTAAGTTCTTC. Amino acid sequence: CASRSLAGGPLSKFF.